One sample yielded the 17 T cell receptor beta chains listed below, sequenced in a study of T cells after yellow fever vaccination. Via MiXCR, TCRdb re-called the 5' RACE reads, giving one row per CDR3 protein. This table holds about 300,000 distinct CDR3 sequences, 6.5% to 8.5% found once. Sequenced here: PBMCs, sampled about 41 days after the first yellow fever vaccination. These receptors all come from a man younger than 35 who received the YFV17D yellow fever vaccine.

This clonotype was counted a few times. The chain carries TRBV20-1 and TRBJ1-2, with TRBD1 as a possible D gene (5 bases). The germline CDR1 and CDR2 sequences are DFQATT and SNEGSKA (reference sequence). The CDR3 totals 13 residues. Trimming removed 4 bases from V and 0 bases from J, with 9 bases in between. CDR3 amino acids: CSATQTANYGYTF. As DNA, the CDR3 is TGCAGTGCTACCCAGACAGCTAACTATGGCTACACCTTC.

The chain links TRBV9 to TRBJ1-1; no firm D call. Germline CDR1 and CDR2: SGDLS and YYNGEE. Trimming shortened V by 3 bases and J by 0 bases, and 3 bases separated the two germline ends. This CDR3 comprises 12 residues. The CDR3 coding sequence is TGTGCCAGCAGCGGGATGAACACTGAAGCTTTCTTT. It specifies CASSGMNTEAFF.

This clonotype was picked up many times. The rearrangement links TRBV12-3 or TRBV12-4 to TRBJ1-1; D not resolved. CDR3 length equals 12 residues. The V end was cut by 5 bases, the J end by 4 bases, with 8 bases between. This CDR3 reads CASSPHTTEAFF. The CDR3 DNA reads TGTGCCAGCAGTCCACATACCACTGAAGCTTTCTTT.

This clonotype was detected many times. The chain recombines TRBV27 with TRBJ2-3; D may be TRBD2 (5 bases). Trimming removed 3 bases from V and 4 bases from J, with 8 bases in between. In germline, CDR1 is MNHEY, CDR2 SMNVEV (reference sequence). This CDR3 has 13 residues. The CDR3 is CASSFTRPDTQYF. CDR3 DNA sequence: TGTGCCAGCAGTTTCACTAGACCAGATACGCAGTATTTT.

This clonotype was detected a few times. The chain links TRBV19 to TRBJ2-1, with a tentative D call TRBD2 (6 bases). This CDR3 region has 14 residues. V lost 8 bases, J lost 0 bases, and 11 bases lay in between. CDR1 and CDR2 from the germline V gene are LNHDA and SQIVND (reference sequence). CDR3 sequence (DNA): TGTGCCAGTGAACCTAGCGACTCCTACAATGAGCAGTTCTTC. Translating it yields CASEPSDSYNEQFF.

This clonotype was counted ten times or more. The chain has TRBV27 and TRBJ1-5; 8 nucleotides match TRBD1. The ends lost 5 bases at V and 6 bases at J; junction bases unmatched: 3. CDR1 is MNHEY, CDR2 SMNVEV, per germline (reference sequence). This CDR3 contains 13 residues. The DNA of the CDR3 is TGTGCCAGCAGTGGAACAGGGGGTCAGCCCCAGCATTTT. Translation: CASSGTGGQPQHF.

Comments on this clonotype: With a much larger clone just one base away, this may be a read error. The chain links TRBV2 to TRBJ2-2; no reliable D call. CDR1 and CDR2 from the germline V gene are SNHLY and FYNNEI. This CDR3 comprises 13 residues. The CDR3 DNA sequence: TGTGTCAGCAATGTACGAGTGACCGGGGAGCTGTTTTTT. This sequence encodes CVSNVRVTGELFF.

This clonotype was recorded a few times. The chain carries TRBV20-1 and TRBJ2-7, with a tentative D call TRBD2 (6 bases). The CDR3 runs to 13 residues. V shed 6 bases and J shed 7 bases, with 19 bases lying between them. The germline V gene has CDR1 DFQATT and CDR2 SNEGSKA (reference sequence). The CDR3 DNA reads TGCAGTGCCACAAGGGCGGGGCTTCTAGAGCAGTACGTC. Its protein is CSATRAGLLEQYV.

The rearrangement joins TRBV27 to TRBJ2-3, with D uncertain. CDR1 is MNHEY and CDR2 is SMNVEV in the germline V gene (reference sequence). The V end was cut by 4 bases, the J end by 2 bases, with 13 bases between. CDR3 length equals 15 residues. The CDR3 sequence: CASSSAPLDTDTQYF. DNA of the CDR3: TGTGCCAGCAGTTCAGCCCCTCTAGACACAGATACGCAGTATTTT.

CDR3 protein: CASSLQGSQPQHF. CDR3 nucleotide sequence: TGTGCCAGCAGTTTGCAAGGAAGTCAGCCCCAGCATTTT. The chain combines TRBV12-3 or TRBV12-4 with TRBJ1-5; D gene ambiguous. The V end lost 3 bases, the J end lost 6 bases, and 9 bases lay between the germline ends. The length of the CDR3 is 13 residues.

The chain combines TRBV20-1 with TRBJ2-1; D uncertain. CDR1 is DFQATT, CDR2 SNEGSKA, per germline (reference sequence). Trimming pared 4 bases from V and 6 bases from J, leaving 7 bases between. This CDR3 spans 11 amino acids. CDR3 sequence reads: CSANPVNEQFF. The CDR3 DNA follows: TGCAGTGCTAATCCAGTCAATGAGCAGTTCTTC.

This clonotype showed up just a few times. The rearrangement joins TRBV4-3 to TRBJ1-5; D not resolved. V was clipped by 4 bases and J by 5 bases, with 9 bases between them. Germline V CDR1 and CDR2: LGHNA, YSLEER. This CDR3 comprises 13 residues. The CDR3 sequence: CASSLRRDQPQHF. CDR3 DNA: TGCGCCAGCAGCCTAAGAAGGGATCAGCCCCAGCATTTT.

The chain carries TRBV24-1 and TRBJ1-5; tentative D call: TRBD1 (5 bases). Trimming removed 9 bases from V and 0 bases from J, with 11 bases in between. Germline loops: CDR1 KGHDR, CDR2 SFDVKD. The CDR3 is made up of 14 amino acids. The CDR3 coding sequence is TGTGCCACCTCTTCGGGGGATAGCAATCAGCCCCAGCATTTT. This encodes CATSSGDSNQPQHF.

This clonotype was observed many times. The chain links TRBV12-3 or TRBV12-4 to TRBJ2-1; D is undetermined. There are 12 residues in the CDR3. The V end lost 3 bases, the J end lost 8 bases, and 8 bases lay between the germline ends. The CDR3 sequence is CASSFQGYEQFF. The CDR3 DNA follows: TGTGCCAGCAGTTTCCAAGGGTATGAGCAGTTCTTC.

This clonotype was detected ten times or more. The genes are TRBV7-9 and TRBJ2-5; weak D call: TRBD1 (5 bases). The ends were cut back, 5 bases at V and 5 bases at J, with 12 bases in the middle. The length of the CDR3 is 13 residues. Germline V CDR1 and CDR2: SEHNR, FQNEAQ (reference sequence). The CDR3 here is CASSPRSGETQYF. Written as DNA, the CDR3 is TGTGCCAGCAGCCCCAGGTCAGGGGAGACCCAGTACTTC.

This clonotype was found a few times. The CDR3 reads CASSFGGRDYEQYF. The CDR3 DNA reads TGCGCCAGCAGCTTCGGGGGCAGGGATTACGAGCAGTACTTC. This chain uses TRBV5-1 with TRBJ2-7; either TRBD1 or TRBD2 may supply D (6 bases each). V lost 2 bases and J lost 4, with 13 bases in between. CDR1 SGHRS and CDR2 YFSETQ come from the germline V gene. The CDR3 consists of 14 residues. Full variable domain (outside the CDR3, taken from reference TRBV5-1 and TRBJ2-7): KAGVTQTPRYLIKTRGQQVTLSCSPISGHRSVSWYQQTPGQGLQFLFEYFSETQRNKGNFPGRFSGRQFSNSRSEMNVSTLELGDSALYLCASSFGGRDYEQYFGPGTRLTVT.

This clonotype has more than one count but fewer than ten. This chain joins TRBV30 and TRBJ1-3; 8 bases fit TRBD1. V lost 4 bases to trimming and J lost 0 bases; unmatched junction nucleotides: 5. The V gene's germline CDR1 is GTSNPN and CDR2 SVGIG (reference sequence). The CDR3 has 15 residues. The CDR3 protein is CAWTGQANSGNTIYF. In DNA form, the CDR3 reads TGTGCCTGGACGGGACAGGCGAACTCTGGAAACACCATATATTTT. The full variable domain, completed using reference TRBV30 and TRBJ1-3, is SQTIHQWPATLVQPVGSPLSLECTVEGTSNPNLYWYRQAAGRGLQLLFYSVGIGQISSEVPQNLSASRPQDRQFILSSKKLLLSDSGFYLCAWTGQANSGNTIYFGEGSWLTVV.